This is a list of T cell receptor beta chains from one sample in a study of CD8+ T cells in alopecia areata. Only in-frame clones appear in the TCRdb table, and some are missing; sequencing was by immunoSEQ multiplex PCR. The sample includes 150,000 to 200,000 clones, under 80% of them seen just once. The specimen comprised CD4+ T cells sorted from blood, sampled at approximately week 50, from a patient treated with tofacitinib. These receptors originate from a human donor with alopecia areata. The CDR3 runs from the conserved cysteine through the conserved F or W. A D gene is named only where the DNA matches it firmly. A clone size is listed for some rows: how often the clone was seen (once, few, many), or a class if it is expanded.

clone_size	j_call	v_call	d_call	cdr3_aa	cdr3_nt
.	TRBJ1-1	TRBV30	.	CAWGKGGDTEAFF	TGTGCCTGGGGAAAGGGGGGAGACACTGAAGCTTTCTTT
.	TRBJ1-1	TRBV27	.	CASRIRDLSEAFF	TGTGCCAGCAGGATCAGGGATTTATCTGAAGCTTTCTTT
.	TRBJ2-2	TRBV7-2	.	CASRTNTGELFF	TGTGCCAGCAGGACAAACACCGGGGAGCTGTTTTTT
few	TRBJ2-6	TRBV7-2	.	CASSPQISGANVLTF	TGTGCCAGCAGCCCACAGATATCTGGGGCCAACGTCCTGACTTTC
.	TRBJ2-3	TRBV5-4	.	CASSLDSGTDTQYF	TGTGCCAGCAGCTTGGATTCGGGAACGGATACGCAGTATTTT
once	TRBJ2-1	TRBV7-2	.	CASSLGQGPYNEQFF	TGTGCCAGCAGCTTAGGGCAGGGGCCCTACAATGAGCAGTTCTTC
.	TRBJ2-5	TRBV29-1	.	CSVELTAQETQYF	TGCAGCGTTGAACTGACTGCCCAAGAGACCCAGTACTTC
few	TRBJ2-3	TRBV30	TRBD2	CAWSQRGGTDTQYF	TGTGCCTGGAGTCAACGGGGGGGCACAGATACGCAGTATTTT
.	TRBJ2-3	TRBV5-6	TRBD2	CASRAGGQDTQYF	TGTGCCAGCAGAGCGGGGGGGCAAGATACGCAGTATTTT
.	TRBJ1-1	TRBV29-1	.	CSARTLLNADTEAFF	TGCAGCGCCAGGACCCTTTTGAATGCCGACACTGAAGCTTTCTTT
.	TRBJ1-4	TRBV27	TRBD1	CASRKHRDRNEKLFF	TGTGCCAGCAGGAAACACCGGGACAGGAATGAAAAACTGTTTTTT
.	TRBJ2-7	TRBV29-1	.	CSVGGGGSSEQYF	TGCAGCGTTGGTGGAGGGGGCTCCAGCGAGCAGTACTTC
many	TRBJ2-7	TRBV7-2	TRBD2	CASSFSRGLAGTEQYF	TGTGCCAGCAGCTTTAGCAGAGGACTAGCGGGGACCGAGCAGTACTTC
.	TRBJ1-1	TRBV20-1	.	CSARQVTEAFF	TGCAGTGCTAGGCAAGTTACTGAAGCTTTCTTT
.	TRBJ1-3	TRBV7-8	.	CASSLVWATGNTIYF	TGTGCCAGCAGCTTAGTGTGGGCCACTGGAAACACCATATATTTT
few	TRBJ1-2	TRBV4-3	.	CASSQGSGAYGYTF	TGCGCCAGCAGCCAAGGTTCAGGGGCTTATGGCTACACCTTC
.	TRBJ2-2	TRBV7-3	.	CASSLDPTGELFF	TGTGCCAGCAGCTTAGACCCCACCGGGGAGCTGTTTTTT
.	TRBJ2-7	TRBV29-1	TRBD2	CSVRTSGVSYEQYF	TGCAGCGTCCGTACTAGCGGGGTCTCCTACGAGCAGTACTTC
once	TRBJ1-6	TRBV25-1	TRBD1	CASSPTGYNSPLHF	TGTGCCAGCAGCCCGACAGGGTATAATTCACCCCTCCACTTT
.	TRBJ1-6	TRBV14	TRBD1	CASSRTGDSPLHF	TGTGCCAGCAGCCGGACAGGGGACTCACCCCTCCACTTT
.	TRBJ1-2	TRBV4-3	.	CASSQAGNRYGYTF	TGCGCCAGCAGCCAAGCAGGGAACCGCTATGGCTACACCTTC
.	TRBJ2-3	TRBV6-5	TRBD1	CASRSRDRVTDTQYF	TGTGCCAGCAGATCCCGGGACAGGGTAACAGATACGCAGTATTTT
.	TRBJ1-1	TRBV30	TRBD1	CAWTLGTAANTEAFF	TGTGCCTGGACGCTCGGGACAGCTGCGAACACTGAAGCTTTCTTT
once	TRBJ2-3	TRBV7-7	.	CASSLKAADTQYF	TGTGCCAGCAGCTTAAAGGCAGCAGATACGCAGTATTTT